The 26 T cell receptor beta chains in this list originate from one sample, sequenced in a study of blood T cells in healthy people across ages. Then a second PCR, running about 7 to 11 cycles, was carried out with a sample-barcoded 5' primer and a J-beta primer mix. Each CDR3 protein gets one entry after TCRdb re-called the 5' RACE reads with MiXCR. The table includes some 1,800,000 distinct CDR3 sequences, around 42% detected once. The material sequenced was blood. Receptors originate from a human donor in good health.

There are many counts of this clonotype. V and J are TRBV29-1 and TRBJ2-3, with D possibly TRBD1 on 6 matching bases. Per germline, CDR1 SQVTM and CDR2 ANQGSEA. V lost 3 bases and J lost 2, with 12 bases in between. The CDR3 loop spans 14 amino acids. The CDR3 is CSVDYTGITDTQYF. CDR3 coding DNA: TGCAGCGTTGACTACACAGGGATCACAGATACGCAGTATTTT.

The V call is TRBV5-1, the J call TRBJ2-1; D is tentatively TRBD1 or TRBD2 (6 bases each). CDR3 size: 15 residues. The ends were cut back, 5 bases at V and 0 bases at J, with 12 bases in the middle. From germline, CDR1 is SGHRS and CDR2 YFSETQ. CDR3: CASRYEGGSYNEQFF. CDR3 nucleotides: TGCGCCAGCAGGTACGAGGGGGGCTCCTACAATGAGCAGTTCTTC. The whole variable domain, filled in from reference TRBV5-1 and TRBJ2-1, reads KAGVTQTPRYLIKTRGQQVTLSCSPISGHRSVSWYQQTPGQGLQFLFEYFSETQRNKGNFPGRFSGRQFSNSRSEMNVSTLELGDSALYLCASRYEGGSYNEQFFGPGTRLTVL.

The chain combines TRBV29-1 with TRBJ2-3; TRBD2 matches 8 bases. The CDR3 runs 16 residues. V trimming: 5 bases; J trimming: 4 bases; junction bases outside the gene matches: 14. Germline CDR1 is SQVTM and CDR2 is ANQGSEA. The CDR3 DNA follows: TGCAGCGTTCCTGACGCCCGGGGCGGGGGGCCAGATACGCAGTATTTT. It specifies CSVPDARGGGPDTQYF.

The gene calls are TRBV12-3 or TRBV12-4 and TRBJ1-1; D ambiguous. The CDR3 has 14 amino acids. Trimming left V 5 bases short and J 4 bases short, with 14 bases between. The CDR3 sequence is CASSPGISGTEAFF. The CDR3 region has the DNA TGTGCCAGCAGTCCCGGGATCTCGGGCACTGAAGCTTTCTTT.

The table lists this clonotype with a few counts. The V gene is TRBV29-1, the J gene TRBJ1-1; TRBD1 matches at 9 bases. V lost 7 bases, J lost 3 bases, and 6 bases stayed unmatched. CDR1 and CDR2 from the germline V gene are SQVTM and ANQGSEA. This CDR3 spans 13 amino acids. The CDR3 loop is CSATQGAHTEAFF. As DNA, the CDR3 is TGCAGCGCAACACAGGGGGCTCACACTGAAGCTTTCTTT.

This sequence joins TRBV6-5 and TRBJ1-2; D is perhaps TRBD1 (6 bases). V lost 5 bases and J lost 2, with 12 bases in between. The CDR3 has 14 residues. Germline V lookup: CDR1 MNHEY, CDR2 SVGAGI. The CDR3 loop reads CASSSRGQNYGYTF. In DNA, the CDR3 is TGTGCCAGCAGTAGCCGAGGACAGAACTATGGCTACACCTTC.

V usage is TRBV12-5 and J usage is TRBJ1-1; D may be TRBD1 (5 bases). This CDR3 spans 14 amino acids. V was trimmed by 4 bases and J by 5 bases, leaving 14 bases between them. Germline values: CDR1 LGHNT, CDR2 FRNRAP. The CDR3 nucleotides read TGTGCTAGTGGTTGGACCCCTGGGGGAACTGAAGCTTTCTTT. Its protein is CASGWTPGGTEAFF.

Comments on this clonotype: A much larger clone differs by one base, so this may be a read error. This chain connects TRBV29-1 to TRBJ2-1; tentative D call: TRBD1 (5 bases). Germline V CDR1 and CDR2: SQVTM, ANQGSEA. This CDR3 contains 14 residues. V lost 7 bases to trimming and J lost 9 bases, with 22 bases between them. CDR3 protein: CSARFRQGGVEQFF. The CDR3, as DNA: TGCAGCGCCCGTTTCAGGCAGGGTGGGGTTGAGCAGTTCTTC.

This clonotype was detected a few times. J is TRBJ2-7 and V is TRBV10-3; D tentatively reads TRBD1 or TRBD2 (6 bases each). The CDR3 contains 15 residues. Per the germline V gene, CDR1 is ENHRY and CDR2 is SYGVKD. The V end was cut by 6 bases, the J end by 0 bases, with 15 bases between. The CDR3 here is CAISGVGGTSYEQYF. The DNA for the CDR3 is TGTGCCATCAGCGGGGTGGGGGGCACCTCCTACGAGCAGTACTTC.

J is TRBJ2-1 and V is TRBV9; 7 bases line up with TRBD2. Germline V gives CDR1 SGDLS, CDR2 YYNGEE. With 3 bases clipped from V and 0 bases from J, the junction kept 3 bases outside the gene matches. CDR3 length: 15 amino acids. CDR3 nucleotide sequence: TGTGCCAGCAGCGACGGGGGGACCTCCTACAATGAGCAGTTCTTC. It translates to CASSDGGTSYNEQFF. Based on the CDR3 plus reference TRBV9 and TRBJ2-1, the full variable domain is DSGVTQTPKHLITATGQRVTLRCSPRSGDLSVYWYQQSLDQGLQFLIQYYNGEERAKGNILERFSAQQFPDLHSELNLSSLELGDSALYFCASSDGGTSYNEQFFGPGTRLTVL.

This clonotype has just a few counts. The gene calls are TRBV7-2 and TRBJ1-1; D is uncertain. V was shortened by 6 bases and J by 0 bases, with 11 bases between the two germline ends. The CDR3 runs 14 residues. Germline lookup yields CDR1 SGHTA and CDR2 FQGNSA. For the CDR3, the DNA is TGTGCCAGCAGATCCGGGAACATGAACACTGAAGCTTTCTTT. Protein: CASRSGNMNTEAFF. The whole variable domain, filled in from reference TRBV7-2 and TRBJ1-1, reads GAGVSQSPSNKVTEKGKDVELRCDPISGHTALYWYRQSLGQGLEFLIYFQGNSAPDKSGLPSDRFSAERTGGSVSTLTIQRTQQEDSAVYLCASRSGNMNTEAFFGQGTRLTVV.

The gene calls are TRBV12-3 or TRBV12-4 and TRBJ2-6; possible D gene TRBD2, 6 bases. The CDR3 is 14 residues long. The germline V and J ends were trimmed by 5 bases and 6 bases, with 11 bases remaining between them. The CDR3 here is CASSPPGVANVLTF. Written as DNA, the CDR3 is TGTGCCAGCAGTCCACCGGGGGTGGCCAACGTCCTGACTTTC.

The chain carries TRBV21-1 and TRBJ2-3; TRBD2 is the table's D call and was not checked against the DNA. TRBV21-1 is shown as a pseudogene. The CDR3 runs to 16 residues. The CDR3: CASSMSSGGASDTQYF. DNA for the CDR3: TGTGCCAGCAGCATGTCCAGCGGGGGGGCGTCAGATACGCAGTATTTT.

The CDR3: CASSLRGVSYTF. The CDR3 region has the DNA TGTGCCAGCAGCTTAAGAGGTGTGAGCTACACCTTC. The V call is TRBV13, the J call TRBJ1-2; D unclear. Germline CDR1 and CDR2: PRHDT and FYEKMQ (reference sequence). Trimming removed 2 bases at V and 9 bases at J, with 10 bases between. This CDR3 comprises 12 residues. The full variable domain, rest sourced from reference TRBV13 and TRBJ1-2, is AAGVIQSPRHLIKEKRETATLKCYPIPRHDTVYWYQQGPGQDPQFLISFYEKMQSDKGSIPDRFSAQQFSDYHSELNMSSLELGDSALYFCASSLRGVSYTFGSGTRLTVV.

This rearrangement joins TRBV30 to TRBJ2-4; 9 positions match TRBD1. This CDR3 comprises 13 residues. The germline CDR1 and CDR2 sequences are GTSNPN and SVGIG (reference sequence). V gave up 5 bases and J gave up 13 bases; unmatched junction bases: 12. CDR3 coding DNA: TGTGCCTGGGGACAGGGGCTTTTAGGAGAGCAGTACTTC. It is translated as CAWGQGLLGEQYF.

This clonotype was observed a few times. This chain uses TRBV6-6 with TRBJ2-7; D uncertain. Germline assignment: CDR1 MNHNY and CDR2 SVGAGI (reference sequence). The germline V and J ends were trimmed by 2 bases and 2 bases, with 10 bases remaining between them. The CDR3 extends over 14 amino acids. DNA of the CDR3: TGTGCCAGCAGTTACAACGAAGGAGCCTACGAGCAGTACTTC. It translates to CASSYNEGAYEQYF.

CDR3 loop: CSAQAGGFYGYTF. CDR3 in DNA: TGCAGCGCCCAGGCGGGGGGATTCTATGGCTACACCTTC. The genes are TRBV29-1 and TRBJ1-2; possibly TRBD1 for D (5 bases). CDR1 and CDR2 from the germline V gene are SQVTM and ANQGSEA. The CDR3 runs 13 residues. Trimming cost V 7 bases and J 4 bases, with 16 bases left between them.

This clonotype has a handful of counts. The chain has TRBV5-6 and TRBJ2-1; 8 bases fit TRBD1. The CDR3 runs 15 residues. CDR1 is SGHDT, CDR2 YYEEEE, per germline. V gave up 4 bases and J gave up 2 bases; unmatched junction bases: 5. The CDR3 spells CASSRDRGTYNEQFF. The CDR3 coding sequence is TGTGCCAGCAGCAGAGACAGGGGAACCTACAATGAGCAGTTCTTC.

The chain uses TRBV7-6 and TRBJ1-2, with 8 bases that match TRBD1. The CDR3 runs 17 residues. V was clipped by 0 bases and J by 7 bases; unmatched bases: 13. Germline CDR1 and CDR2: SGHVS and FNYEAQ. The CDR3 nucleotides read TGTGCCAGCAGCTTAGCGGCTGGGACAGGTCAATTTGGTGGCTACACCTTC. Protein: CASSLAAGTGQFGGYTF.

The CDR3 spells CASSLGAITQETQYF. In DNA form, the CDR3 reads TGTGCCAGCAGCCTTGGGGCGATTACCCAAGAGACCCAGTACTTC. This chain uses TRBV28 with TRBJ2-5; TRBD1 might be the D (5 bases). Germline V gene data show CDR1 as MDHEN and CDR2 as SYDVKM. V lost 6 bases and J lost 1, with 15 bases in between. This CDR3 contains 15 residues. Together with reference TRBV28 and TRBJ2-5, the CDR3 gives the full variable domain: DVKVTQSSRYLVKRTGEKVFLECVQDMDHENMFWYRQDPGLGLRLIYFSYDVKMKEKGDIPEGYSVSREKKERFSLILESASTNQTSMYLCASSLGAITQETQYFGPGTRLLVL.

The chain has TRBV7-2 and TRBJ2-1; D not certain. V was pared by 4 bases and J by 10 bases, with 14 bases between. CDR3 length equals 13 residues. Per germline, CDR1 SGHTA and CDR2 FQGNSA. The CDR3 loop is CASSSEVRREQFF. The CDR3 DNA sequence: TGTGCCAGCAGCTCAGAGGTCCGACGAGAGCAGTTCTTC.

V gene TRBV6-6 combines with J gene TRBJ2-1, with 14 bases that match TRBD2. Per the germline V gene, CDR1 is MNHNY and CDR2 is SVGAGI (reference sequence). The V segment lost 4 bases and the J segment 9 bases; nucleotides outside the gene matches: 8. This CDR3 comprises 16 residues. The CDR3 nucleotides are TGTGCCAGCAGTTCTTCCCCGACTAGCGGGGGGGCTGAGCAGTTCTTC. As protein: CASSSSPTSGGAEQFF.

This clonotype was counted only a few times. Germline is not matched at one junction end, which may reflect a read error. The V gene is TRBV9, the J gene TRBJ2-3, with 9 positions matching TRBD1. Germline lookup yields CDR1 SGDLS and CDR2 YYNGEE. The CDR3 extends over 16 amino acids. This chain's CDR3 is CTSSDGTGWSTDTQYF. In DNA, the CDR3 is TGTACCAGCAGCGATGGGACAGGGTGGAGCACAGATACGCAGTATTTT.

This rearrangement joins TRBV20-1 to TRBJ1-2, with D uncertain. The V gene lost 6 bases and the J gene lost 8 bases, with 16 bases spanning the gap. The germline CDR1 and CDR2 sequences are DFQATT and SNEGSKA (reference sequence). The CDR3 length is 12 residues. The chain's CDR3 is CSALLLDRGYTF. Here the CDR3 DNA reads TGCAGTGCCTTACTATTGGATCGGGGCTACACCTTC.

The chain is built from TRBV4-2 and TRBJ1-4; D remains unclear. CDR1 LGHNA and CDR2 YNFKEQ come from the germline V gene. The CDR3 totals 16 residues. The V and J ends lost 1 base and 4 bases respectively, with 13 bases between them. DNA for the CDR3: TGTGCCAGCAGCCAAGTTATATCAGGCGATAATGAAAAACTGTTTTTT. This sequence encodes CASSQVISGDNEKLFF.

This clonotype has just a few counts. The chain links TRBV6-2 or TRBV6-3 to TRBJ2-1, with D unclear. The CDR3 length is 14 residues. The germline V and J ends were trimmed by 6 bases and 4 bases, with 13 bases remaining between them. The germline V gene has CDR1 MNHEY and CDR2 SVGEGT. The CDR3 DNA reads TGTGCCAGCAGATATGAAGTGGCTTACAATGAGCAGTTCTTC. It specifies CASRYEVAYNEQFF.